This T cell receptor (beta chain) was identified during a study of technical replicates of blood from several donors. The table came from immunoSEQ multiplex PCR; TCRdb's copy has only in-frame clones and leaves some out. Among more than 65,000 clones listed, just under 95% were seen once. The CDR3 consists of 13 residues. V was clipped by 2 bases and J by 4 bases, with 9 bases between them. Germline loops: CDR1 MNHEY, CDR2 SMNVEV (reference sequence). This chain connects TRBV27 to TRBJ2-7; TRBD1 might be the D (5 bases). The sample comprised T cells isolated from PBMCs. The clonotype was recovered from a human donor in good health. CDR3 in amino acids: CASSLKGHYEQYF. The CDR3 bases are TGTGCCAGCAGTTTAAAGGGGCATTACGAGCAGTACTTC.